Shown below are 27 T cell receptor beta chains from a single sample sequenced in a study of vaccination effects on CD4 cells after COVID-19 (dated by TCRdb to 2021 to 2024). Which antigens these TCRs recognize remains unknown. Libraries were made using the immunoSEQ multiplex PCR assay. Sourced from immuneACCESS, this table was stored by TCRdb with only in-frame sequences that have V and J called. A share of the clones is absent; for the studies checked, an unresolved V gene accounts for under half, and the remainder has no known explanation. The sample table lists some 20,000 clones, approximately 76% of them with a count of one. The ten top clones hold less than 9.5% of the sample. In the ViraFEST assay, PBMC were stimulated with viral peptide pools, and TCR sequencing was then used to find antigen-specific CD4+ T cell clonotypes based on their expansion. After 10 to 11 days of culture, CD4+ T cells were isolated with the EasySep CD4+ T cell isolation kit. Each participant got two doses of an mRNA SARS-CoV-2 vaccine, either BNT162b2 or mRNA-1273.

The starting material was CD4+ T cells from PBMCs cultured with HCoV-229E spike peptides, obtained after COVID-19 vaccination. Per the publication, the cell subset or site label means: HCoV-229E spike overlapping peptide pool stimulation. These receptors originate from a human donor who received a COVID-19 vaccine.

The chain is built from TRBV5-1 and TRBJ2-7; possibly TRBD1 or TRBD2 for D (5 bases each). Trimming removed 7 bases from V and 0 bases from J, with 11 bases in between. Per the germline V gene, CDR1 is SGHRS and CDR2 is YFSETQ. This CDR3 is 13 amino acids long. The CDR3 is CASRDPDSYEQYF. CDR3 coding DNA: TGCGCCAGCCGGGACCCCGACTCCTACGAGCAGTACTTC.

The CDR3 nucleotides read TGTGCTAGTGGTTTGGTCCTGGGACAGGGGCCTTTTGGCTATGGCTACACCTTC. Translated: CASGLVLGQGPFGYGYTF. The chain has TRBV12-5 and TRBJ1-2; the match to TRBD1 covers 10 bases. The germline V gene has CDR1 LGHNT and CDR2 FRNRAP. The CDR3 is 18 amino acids. The V gene end was trimmed by 0 bases and the J gene end by 4 bases; junction bases not matched to a gene: 11.

The chain uses TRBV5-5 and TRBJ1-2; 11 positions agree with TRBD1. V lost 0 bases, J lost 11 bases, and 6 bases stayed unmatched. This CDR3 is 14 amino acids long. The V gene's germline CDR1 is SGHKS and CDR2 YYEKEE (reference sequence). CDR3 sequence: CASSLEGQGARYTF. The CDR3 nucleotides read TGTGCCAGCAGCTTGGAAGGACAGGGGGCGCGGTACACCTTC. The full variable domain, rest sourced from reference TRBV5-5 and TRBJ1-2, is DAGVTQSPTHLIKTRGQQVTLRCSPISGHKSVSWYQQVLGQGPQFIFQYYEKEERGRGNFPDRFSARQFPNYSSELNVNALLLGDSALYLCASSLEGQGARYTFGSGTRLTVV.

V usage is TRBV27 and J usage is TRBJ1-5; D may be TRBD1 (5 bases). CDR3 size: 14 residues. Trimming took 4 bases from V and 3 from J, leaving 10 bases between them. Germline V gene sequence: CDR1 MNHEY, CDR2 SMNVEV (reference sequence). CDR3: CASSYGADNQPQHF. The CDR3 nucleotides read TGTGCCAGCAGTTACGGGGCTGACAATCAGCCCCAGCATTTT.

The V gene is TRBV6-5, the J gene TRBJ1-6; possibly TRBD1 for D (6 bases). The ends were cut back, 3 bases at V and 7 bases at J, with 16 bases in the middle. CDR1 MNHEY and CDR2 SVGAGI come from the germline V gene. There are 16 residues in the CDR3. The CDR3, as DNA: TGTGCCAGCAGTTATCAGGGGAATCCCATAAATTCACCCCTCCACTTT. Translating gives CASSYQGNPINSPLHF.

This clone was seen more than once but under ten times. The rearrangement links TRBV5-4 to TRBJ1-1; D is unresolved. V shed 5 bases and J shed 1 base, with 9 bases lying between them. The germline gives CDR1 SGHNT, CDR2 YYREEE (reference sequence). This CDR3 comprises 13 residues. The CDR3 sequence is CASRMVGNTEAFF. The CDR3 DNA follows: TGTGCCAGCAGAATGGTTGGGAACACTGAAGCTTTCTTT.

This clone was observed a handful of times. This chain connects TRBV29-1 to TRBJ1-2; D remains ambiguous. Trimming left V 3 bases short and J 2 bases short, with 4 bases between. The CDR3 sequence is 11 residues long. CDR1 is SQVTM and CDR2 is ANQGSEA in the germline V gene. CDR3 DNA sequence: TGCAGCGTTGACCTCAACTATGGCTACACCTTC. It translates to CSVDLNYGYTF. Combining the CDR3 with reference TRBV29-1 and TRBJ1-2 gives the whole variable domain SAVISQKPSRDICQRGTSLTIQCQVDSQVTMMFWYRQQPGQSLTLIATANQGSEATYESGFVIDKFPISRPNLTFSTLTVSNMSPEDSSIYLCSVDLNYGYTFGSGTRLTVV.

The chain joins TRBV19 to TRBJ1-4; a weak D match, TRBD1 (6 bases). Germline CDR1 LNHDA, CDR2 SQIVND (reference sequence). The CDR3 totals 17 residues. Trimming took off 1 base at V and 2 bases at J, with 14 bases between the two ends. CDR3: CASSIVSGASTNEKLFF. The CDR3 DNA reads as TGTGCCAGTAGTATAGTTTCAGGGGCGTCCACTAATGAAAAACTGTTTTTT. Filled out from reference TRBV19 and TRBJ1-4, the complete variable domain reads DGGITQSPKYLFRKEGQNVTLSCEQNLNHDAMYWYRQDPGQGLRLIYYSQIVNDFQKGDIAEGYSVSREKKESFPLTVTSAQKNPTAFYLCASSIVSGASTNEKLFFGSGTQLSVL.

The sample holds one count of this clone. The V and J genes are TRBV2 and TRBJ2-7, with D possibly TRBD1 on 6 matching bases. The CDR3 covers 16 residues. Trimming pared 3 bases from V and 0 bases from J, leaving 15 bases between. Germline V gene sequence: CDR1 SNHLY, CDR2 FYNNEI. CDR3 in amino acids: CASSDPGADSSYEQYF. The DNA for the CDR3 is TGTGCCAGCAGTGACCCCGGGGCGGACAGCTCCTACGAGCAGTACTTC.

The chain is built from TRBV7-9 and TRBJ1-5; perhaps TRBD1 as D (6 bases). Trimming removed 4 bases at V and 1 base at J, with 14 bases between. Germline V CDR1 and CDR2: SEHNR, FQNEAQ (reference sequence). This CDR3 spans 16 amino acids. Written as DNA, the CDR3 is TGTGCCAGCAGCTCACAAATAGGGGGAAGCAATCAGCCCCAGCATTTT. This gives the protein CASSSQIGGSNQPQHF.

The J gene is TRBJ2-7, the V gene TRBV4-2, with unresolved D. The CDR3 totals 15 residues. Germline lookup yields CDR1 LGHNA and CDR2 YNFKEQ. With 0 bases removed from V and 0 bases from J, the gap between germline ends came to 9 bases. The CDR3 nucleotides are TGTGCCAGCAGCCAAGATTTAGCCAGCTCCTACGAGCAGTACTTC. Translated: CASSQDLASSYEQYF.

The V and J genes are TRBV24-1 and TRBJ2-1; 8 positions match TRBD2. The CDR3 contains 14 residues. V dropped 3 bases and J dropped 12; count of bases not matched to a gene: 9. In germline, CDR1 is KGHDR, CDR2 SFDVKD. The CDR3 loop reads CATSDAGGSRVQFF. The CDR3 nucleotides are TGTGCCACCAGTGATGCGGGAGGCTCCAGGGTGCAGTTCTTC.

This chain joins TRBV3-1 (or the pseudogene TRBV3-2) and TRBJ1-4, with D tentatively TRBD1 (5 bases). V lost 1 base, J lost 7 bases, and 10 bases lay in between. Germline-derived CDR1 and CDR2 are LGHDT and YNNKEL (reference sequence). This CDR3 is 14 amino acids long. The CDR3 bases are TGTGCCAGCAGCCAAGTCTCGGGGGTTGAAAAACTGTTTTTT. Encoded protein: CASSQVSGVEKLFF.

The V gene is TRBV7-9, the J gene TRBJ1-2; 10 bases line up with TRBD1. The CDR3 is 15 amino acids. V trimming: 3 bases; J trimming: 5 bases; junction bases outside the gene matches: 6. Germline V CDR1 and CDR2: SEHNR, FQNEAQ (reference sequence). Here the CDR3 DNA reads TGTGCCAGCAGCTTGGGACAGGGGTTTTTTTATGGCTACACCTTC. Amino acid sequence: CASSLGQGFFYGYTF.

The chain links TRBV6-5 to TRBJ2-7; perhaps TRBD1 as D (6 bases). This CDR3 has 15 residues. The V gene lost 0 bases and the J gene lost 3 bases, with 12 bases spanning the gap. In germline, CDR1 is MNHEY, CDR2 SVGAGI. The CDR3 nucleotides are TGTGCCAGCAGTTACTCCGGCGGACAGATCTACGAGCAGTACTTC. It yields the protein CASSYSGGQIYEQYF.

The chain recombines TRBV4-1 with TRBJ2-1; 8 positions match TRBD2. From germline, CDR1 is MGHRA and CDR2 YSYEKL. The CDR3 has 14 amino acids. J gave up 5 bases and V 8 bases, and 8 bases lay outside the gene matches. This CDR3 reads CASFGSGGDNEQFF. DNA for the CDR3: TGCGCCAGCTTCGGCAGCGGGGGAGACAATGAGCAGTTCTTC.

The chain has TRBV5-1 and TRBJ2-6; a possible D gene is TRBD2 (5 bases). CDR1 and CDR2 from the germline V gene are SGHRS and YFSETQ. Between the trimmed V and J ends, which lost 5 bases and 4 bases, there was a span of 10 bases. CDR3 length equals 14 residues. CDR3 bases: TGCGCCAGCAGTGAGGGTTCCGGGGCCAACGTCCTGACTTTC. This encodes CASSEGSGANVLTF.

V usage is TRBV5-1 and J usage is TRBJ2-2; the D is unclear. Germline CDR1 SGHRS, CDR2 YFSETQ. V lost 1 base and J 0 bases, leaving 7 bases between the germline ends. CDR3 length equals 15 residues. This chain's CDR3 is CASSLFGPNTGELFF. The CDR3 DNA sequence: TGCGCCAGCAGCTTGTTTGGCCCGAACACCGGGGAGCTGTTTTTT. Filled out from reference TRBV5-1 and TRBJ2-2, the complete variable domain reads KAGVTQTPRYLIKTRGQQVTLSCSPISGHRSVSWYQQTPGQGLQFLFEYFSETQRNKGNFPGRFSGRQFSNSRSEMNVSTLELGDSALYLCASSLFGPNTGELFFGEGSRLTVL.

This chain joins TRBV6-5 and TRBJ1-1, with TRBD1 as a possible D gene (6 bases). This CDR3 spans 12 amino acids. V was pared by 10 bases and J by 7 bases, with 16 bases between. The germline V gene has CDR1 MNHEY and CDR2 SVGAGI. The DNA for the CDR3 is TGTGCCATACAGGGAGGTACCCTTGAAGCTTTCTTT. Its protein is CAIQGGTLEAFF.

The rearrangement joins TRBV10-2 to TRBJ1-1; D is undetermined. The CDR3 covers 12 residues. V was clipped by 6 bases and J by 5 bases, with 10 bases between them. Germline V gives CDR1 WSHSY, CDR2 SAAADI. CDR3 residues: CASSWGSTEAFF. In nucleotides, the CDR3 is TGCGCCAGCAGCTGGGGAAGTACTGAAGCTTTCTTT.

The rearrangement links TRBV9 to TRBJ2-5; TRBD2 might be the D (5 bases). Trimming removed 4 bases from V and 9 bases from J, with 19 bases in between. The CDR3 loop spans 14 amino acids. Germline CDR1 and CDR2: SGDLS and YYNGEE. Here the CDR3 DNA reads TGTGCCAGCAGCTTTCGGACTTCCGGAACAGCCCAGTACTTC. This translates into CASSFRTSGTAQYF.

The chain carries TRBV19 and TRBJ2-1; 13 nucleotides match TRBD2. There are 15 residues in the CDR3. The V gene's germline CDR1 is LNHDA and CDR2 SQIVND (reference sequence). V lost 4 bases and J lost 6; bases outside the gene matches: 3. The CDR3 here is CASSSRTSGSNEQFF. CDR3 nucleotide sequence: TGTGCCAGTAGTAGTAGGACTAGCGGGAGCAATGAGCAGTTCTTC.

The genes are TRBV5-6 and TRBJ1-2; 8 nucleotides line up with TRBD1. The CDR3 runs 14 residues. V was pared by 0 bases and J by 4 bases, with 2 bases of the junction left unmatched. The germline gives CDR1 SGHDT, CDR2 YYEEEE. In DNA, the CDR3 is TGTGCCAGCAGCTTGGATGACAGGGGCTATGGCTACACCTTC. It encodes CASSLDDRGYGYTF.

DNA of the CDR3: TGCGCCAGCAGCGAATTTCCGTCGGGGGACAATCAGCCCCAGCATTTT. It translates to CASSEFPSGDNQPQHF. The V call is TRBV4-1, the J call TRBJ1-5; the D gene is possibly TRBD1 (5 bases). Trimming left V 5 bases short and J 3 bases short, with 17 bases between. CDR1 and CDR2 (germline): MGHRA, YSYEKL. This CDR3 has 16 amino acids.

The genes are TRBV10-3 and TRBJ2-3, with unresolved D. Trimming removed 7 bases at V and 6 bases at J, with 8 bases between. Germline V gene sequence: CDR1 ENHRY, CDR2 SYGVKD. There are 11 residues in the CDR3. The CDR3 region has the DNA TGTGCCATCACTGGCGAGGATACGCAGTATTTT. Amino acids: CAITGEDTQYF.

The chain couples TRBV2 to TRBJ2-1; the match to TRBD2 covers 13 bases. The CDR3 is 14 amino acids. V dropped 6 bases and J dropped 5; count of bases not matched to a gene: 1. Germline CDR1 reads SNHLY; CDR2 reads FYNNEI. The CDR3 reads CASRGLAGHNEQFF. CDR3 nucleotide sequence: TGTGCCAGCAGGGGACTAGCGGGACACAATGAGCAGTTCTTC.

The V gene is TRBV6-5, the J gene TRBJ2-1; D is undetermined. Germline V gene lookup returns CDR1 MNHEY and CDR2 SVGAGI. The V gene lost 6 bases and the J gene lost 4 bases, with 13 bases spanning the gap. The CDR3 length is 14 residues. CDR3 coding DNA: TGTGCCAGCAGACTGGACGGGCCTTACAATGAGCAGTTCTTC. The encoded protein is CASRLDGPYNEQFF.